Listed here is a single T cell receptor beta chain. In nominal health when sampled, donors likely had unrecorded immune exposures nonetheless. The CDR3 is 14 amino acids. V gave up 5 bases and J gave up 0 bases, with 12 bases separating them. Germline CDR1 is SGHRS and CDR2 is YFSETQ. Researchers ran the PCR with 60 Vbeta and 13 Jbeta primers. Data came from immunoSEQ multiplex PCR; TCRdb stores just in-frame clones and leaves some out. The data contain about 160,000 clones, approximately 78% of them singletons. This entry belongs to a study of cytomegalovirus exposure and HLA in healthy donors. The rearrangement uses TRBV5-1 and TRBJ2-7; D is unresolved. Sequencing was carried out using PBMCs. The sequence was obtained from a woman aged 40 to 55 in good health and CMV-seronegative. In DNA form, the CDR3 reads TGCGCCAGCAGAGAGGAGCTAAGCTCCTACGAGCAGTACTTC. Translating it yields CASREELSSYEQYF.